The sequence of this T cell receptor beta chain was determined in a study of Graves' ophthalmopathy and Graves' hyperthyroidism. General study findings and limits: The model's ophthalmopathy progression predictions had around 67% sensitivity and about 72% specificity.

Comments on this clonotype: Antigen unknown.

Germline V lookup: CDR1 MNHNS, CDR2 SASEGT. Deletions cut 6 bases from V and 4 bases from J, with 15 bases between. The CDR3 runs to 14 residues. RNA transcripts provided the template for amplifying TCR beta CDR3 regions. HTBI-primed RT-PCR formed the first round, and a multiplex PCR formed the second. A single record per CDR3 protein comes from TCRdb applying MiXCR to the multiplex PCR reads. The sample has approximately 700,000 distinct CDR3 sequences; approximately 40% are singletons. Ophthalmopathy donors were characterized by moderate-to-severe activity, CAS of at least 3, NOSPECS of at least 4, and duration under 3 months.

This sequence originates from an adult man with Graves' ophthalmopathy. This chain connects TRBV6-1 to TRBJ1-2, with D possibly matching TRBD1 (5 bases). Sequenced: peripheral blood. CDR3 DNA sequence: TGTGCCAGCAGGGTCCGGACAACTATCTATGGCTACACCTTC. Translating gives CASRVRTTIYGYTF.